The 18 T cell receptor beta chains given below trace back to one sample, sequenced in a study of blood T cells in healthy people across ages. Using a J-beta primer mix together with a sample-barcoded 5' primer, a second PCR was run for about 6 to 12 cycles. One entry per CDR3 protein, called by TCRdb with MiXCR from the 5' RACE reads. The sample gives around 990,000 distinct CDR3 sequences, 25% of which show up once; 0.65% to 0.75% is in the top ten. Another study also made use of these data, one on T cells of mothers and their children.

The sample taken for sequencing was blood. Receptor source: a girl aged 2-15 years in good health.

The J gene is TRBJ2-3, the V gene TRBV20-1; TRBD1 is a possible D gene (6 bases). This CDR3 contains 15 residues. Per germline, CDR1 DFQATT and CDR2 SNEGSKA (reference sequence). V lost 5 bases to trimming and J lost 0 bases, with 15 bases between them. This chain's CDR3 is CSAQTGTLSTDTQYF. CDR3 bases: TGCAGTGCTCAAACCGGGACACTAAGCACAGATACGCAGTATTTT.

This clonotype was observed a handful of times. Here the CDR3 reads CASLTGFGELFF. The CDR3, as DNA: TGTGCCAGCCTAACAGGGTTCGGGGAGCTGTTTTTT. This chain joins TRBV7-8 and TRBJ2-2; tentative D call: TRBD1 (6 bases). This CDR3 spans 12 amino acids. Germline V gene data show CDR1 as SGHVS and CDR2 as FQNEAQ. The V end was cut by 8 bases, the J end by 7 bases, with 11 bases between.

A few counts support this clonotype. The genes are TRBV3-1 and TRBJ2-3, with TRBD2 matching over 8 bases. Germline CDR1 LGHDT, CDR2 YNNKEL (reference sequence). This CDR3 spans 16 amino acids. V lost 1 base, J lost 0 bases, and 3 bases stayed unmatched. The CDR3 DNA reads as TGTGCCAGCAGCCAAGGTGCGGGAGGAAGCACAGATACGCAGTATTTT. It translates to CASSQGAGGSTDTQYF.

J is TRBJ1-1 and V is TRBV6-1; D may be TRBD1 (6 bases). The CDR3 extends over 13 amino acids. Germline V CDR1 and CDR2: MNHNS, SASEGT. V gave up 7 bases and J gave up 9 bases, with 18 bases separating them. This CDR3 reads CASKLDTGLQAFF. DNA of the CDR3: TGTGCCAGCAAACTCGACACAGGGCTTCAAGCTTTCTTT.

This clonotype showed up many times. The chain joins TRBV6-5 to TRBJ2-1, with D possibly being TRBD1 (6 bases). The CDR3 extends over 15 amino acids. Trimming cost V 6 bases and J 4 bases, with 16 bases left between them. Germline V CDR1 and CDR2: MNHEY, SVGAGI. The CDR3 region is CASSPLQGLYNEQFF. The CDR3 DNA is TGTGCCAGCAGCCCTCTACAGGGCTTATACAATGAGCAGTTCTTC.

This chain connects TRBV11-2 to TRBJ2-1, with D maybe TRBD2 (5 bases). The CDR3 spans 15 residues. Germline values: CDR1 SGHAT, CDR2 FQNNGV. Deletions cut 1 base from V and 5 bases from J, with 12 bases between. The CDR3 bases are TGTGCCAGCAGCTTAGGGGGAGAGCCCCACAATGAGCAGTTCTTC. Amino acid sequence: CASSLGGEPHNEQFF.

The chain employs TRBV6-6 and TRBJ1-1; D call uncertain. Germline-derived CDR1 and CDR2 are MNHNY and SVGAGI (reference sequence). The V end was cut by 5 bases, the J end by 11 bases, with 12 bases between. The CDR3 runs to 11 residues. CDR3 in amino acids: CASSPGMGAFF. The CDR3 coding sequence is TGTGCCAGCAGTCCCGGGATGGGGGCTTTCTTT.

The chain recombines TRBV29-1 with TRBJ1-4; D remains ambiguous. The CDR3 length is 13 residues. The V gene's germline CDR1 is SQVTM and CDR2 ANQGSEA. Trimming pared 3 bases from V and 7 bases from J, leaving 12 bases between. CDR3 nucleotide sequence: TGCAGCGTTGAGGAGGAGGACCCTGAAAAACTGTTTTTT. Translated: CSVEEEDPEKLFF. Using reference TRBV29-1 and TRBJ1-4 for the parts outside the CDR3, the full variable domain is SAVISQKPSRDICQRGTSLTIQCQVDSQVTMMFWYRQQPGQSLTLIATANQGSEATYESGFVIDKFPISRPNLTFSTLTVSNMSPEDSSIYLCSVEEEDPEKLFFGSGTQLSVL.

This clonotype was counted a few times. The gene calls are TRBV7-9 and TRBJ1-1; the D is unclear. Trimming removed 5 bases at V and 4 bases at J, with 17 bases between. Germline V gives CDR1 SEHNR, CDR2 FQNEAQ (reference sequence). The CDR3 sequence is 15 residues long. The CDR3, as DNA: TGTGCCAGCAGCCCCCCCCGGGAGCGGGCCACTGAAGCTTTCTTT. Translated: CASSPPRERATEAFF.

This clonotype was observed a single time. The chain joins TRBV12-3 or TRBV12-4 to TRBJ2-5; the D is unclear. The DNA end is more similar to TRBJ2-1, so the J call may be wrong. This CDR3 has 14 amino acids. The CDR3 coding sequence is TGTGCCAGCAGTCGCGATCGGAGCCGAAATGAGCAGTTCTTC. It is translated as CASSRDRSRNEQFF.

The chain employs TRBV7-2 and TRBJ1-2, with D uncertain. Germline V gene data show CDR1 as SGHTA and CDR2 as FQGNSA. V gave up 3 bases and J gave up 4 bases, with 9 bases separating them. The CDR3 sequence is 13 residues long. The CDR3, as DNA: TGTGCCAGCAGCTTTTCCCAGATCTATGGCTACACCTTC. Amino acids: CASSFSQIYGYTF. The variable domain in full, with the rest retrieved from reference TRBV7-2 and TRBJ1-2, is GAGVSQSPSNKVTEKGKDVELRCDPISGHTALYWYRQSLGQGLEFLIYFQGNSAPDKSGLPSDRFSAERTGGSVSTLTIQRTQQEDSAVYLCASSFSQIYGYTFGSGTRLTVV.

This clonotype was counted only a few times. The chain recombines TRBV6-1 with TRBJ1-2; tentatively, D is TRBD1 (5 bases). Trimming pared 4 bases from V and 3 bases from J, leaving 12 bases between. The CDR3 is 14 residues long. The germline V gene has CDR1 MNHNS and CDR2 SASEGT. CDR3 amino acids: CASSVGMTDYGYTF. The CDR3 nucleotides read TGTGCCAGCAGTGTAGGGATGACAGACTATGGCTACACCTTC.

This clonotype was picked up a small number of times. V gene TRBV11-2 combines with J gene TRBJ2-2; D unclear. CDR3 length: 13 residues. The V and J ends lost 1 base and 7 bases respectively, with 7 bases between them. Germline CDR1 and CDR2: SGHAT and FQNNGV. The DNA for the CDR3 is TGTGCCAGCAGCTTAGGATCCCTCGGGGAGCTGTTTTTT. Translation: CASSLGSLGELFF.

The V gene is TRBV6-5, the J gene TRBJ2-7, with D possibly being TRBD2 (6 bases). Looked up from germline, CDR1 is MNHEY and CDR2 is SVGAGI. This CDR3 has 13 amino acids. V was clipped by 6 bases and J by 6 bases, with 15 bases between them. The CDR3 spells CASSAGPRVEQYF. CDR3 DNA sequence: TGTGCCAGCAGCGCGGGACCGCGGGTCGAGCAGTACTTC.

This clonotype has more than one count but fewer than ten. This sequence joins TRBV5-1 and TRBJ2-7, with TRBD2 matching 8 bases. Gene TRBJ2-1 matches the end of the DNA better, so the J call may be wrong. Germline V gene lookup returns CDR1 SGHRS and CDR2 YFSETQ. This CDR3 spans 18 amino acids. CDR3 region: CASSLAYLVSGSVNEQFF. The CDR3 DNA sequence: TGCGCCAGCAGCTTGGCCTACCTTGTGAGCGGGAGTGTAAATGAGCAGTTCTTC.

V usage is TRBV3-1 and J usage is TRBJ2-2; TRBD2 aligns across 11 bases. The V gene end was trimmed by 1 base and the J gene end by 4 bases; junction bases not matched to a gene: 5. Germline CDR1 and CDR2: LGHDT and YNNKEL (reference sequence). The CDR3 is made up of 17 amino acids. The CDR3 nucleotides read TGTGCCAGCAGCCAAGGGCTAGCGGGAGGAACCACCGGGGAGCTGTTTTTT. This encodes CASSQGLAGGTTGELFF.

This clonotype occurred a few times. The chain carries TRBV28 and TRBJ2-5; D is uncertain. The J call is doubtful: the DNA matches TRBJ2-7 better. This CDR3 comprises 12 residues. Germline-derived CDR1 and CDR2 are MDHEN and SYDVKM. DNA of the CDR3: TGTGCCAGCAGCACAGAGACCTACGAGCAGTACTTC. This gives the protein CASSTETYEQYF.

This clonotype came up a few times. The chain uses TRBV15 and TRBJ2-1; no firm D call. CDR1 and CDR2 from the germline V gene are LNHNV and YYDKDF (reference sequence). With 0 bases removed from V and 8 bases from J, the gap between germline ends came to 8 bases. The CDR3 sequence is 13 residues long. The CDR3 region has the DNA TGTGCCACCAGCAGAGATGTGAGTTATGAGCAGTTCTTC. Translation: CATSRDVSYEQFF.